A selection of T cell receptor beta chains follows, all from one sample in a study of shared clonotypes between healthy human individuals. Sequenced by immunoSEQ multiplex PCR; TCRdb stores in-frame clones only, minus some. The sample gives approximately 640,000 clones, more than 70% of which show up once; 1.8% is in the top ten. Sequenced material: memory CD4+ T cells sorted from blood. The receptors here all came from a woman under 40 in good health. Each CDR3 is given with its conserved first and last residue. D genes are given only for firm matches. The size entry is marked missing in some rows and otherwise reads once, few, many or a size class.

v_gene	j_gene	d_gene	abundance	CDR3nt	CDR3aa
TRBV29-1	TRBJ2-7	NA	NA	TGCAGCGTTGGGGCAGTCGACTCCTACGAGCAGTACTTC	CSVGAVDSYEQYF
TRBV2	TRBJ1-5	NA	NA	TGTGCCAGCAGTGAACGGATTAGCAATCAGCCCCAGCATTTT	CASSERISNQPQHF
TRBV4-1	TRBJ2-1	NA	NA	TGCGCCAGCAGCCAATCCGAGGCGGATACCTACAATGAGCAGTTCTTC	CASSQSEADTYNEQFF
TRBV5-4	TRBJ1-1	TRBD1	NA	TGTGCCAGCAGCTTCGGACAGGGGGTGACTGAAGCTTTCTTT	CASSFGQGVTEAFF
TRBV20-1	TRBJ2-5	NA	NA	TGCAGTGCTTCCGGGAGAGAGACCCAGTACTTC	CSASGRETQYF
TRBV28	TRBJ1-1	NA	NA	TGTGCCAGCATCCTCCGCAACCAGGGGTGGACTGAAGCTTTCTTT	CASILRNQGWTEAFF
TRBV10-1	TRBJ2-1	NA	NA	TGCGCCAGCTCCCCAGGGTACAATGAGCAGTTCTTC	CASSPGYNEQFF
TRBV11-2	TRBJ1-1	TRBD1	many	TGTGCCAGCAGACAAGGGACAGGGAGTACTGAAGCTTTCTTT	CASRQGTGSTEAFF
TRBV5-1	TRBJ2-7	NA	NA	TGCGCCAGCAGCCCCGGCCAGGGGAGGGACGAGCAGTACTTC	CASSPGQGRDEQYF
TRBV5-1	TRBJ2-1	NA	once	TGCGCCAGCAGCTTGGAATTGGAGACATGGTTCTTC	CASSLELETWFF
TRBV27	TRBJ2-2	TRBD2	NA	TGTGCCAGCAATTTTATCCCCCCAGCGGGAGGGCTACGAACCGGGGAGCTGTTTTTT	CASNFIPPAGGLRTGELFF
TRBV7-9	TRBJ2-3	TRBD1	NA	TGTGCCAGCAGCCTCTTAGGGACAGGGGCAGATACGCAGTATTTT	CASSLLGTGADTQYF
TRBV6-5	TRBJ2-1	TRBD2	many	TGTGCCACGCAGCGGGAGGGGGGCTACAATGAGCAGTTCTTC	CATQREGGYNEQFF
TRBV6-5	TRBJ2-1	TRBD2	few	TGTGCCAGCAGTTACTCGGGAGCGGGAGCCGTAAATGAGCAGTTCTTC	CASSYSGAGAVNEQFF
TRBV7-9	TRBJ1-3	NA	once	TGTGCCAGCAGCGTAGAAGGAAACACCATATATTTT	CASSVEGNTIYF
TRBV5-1	TRBJ1-1	NA	NA	TGCGCCAGCAGCTGGGGGGCGGGCGACACTGAAGCTTTCTTT	CASSWGAGDTEAFF
TRBV19	TRBJ2-2	NA	NA	TGTGCCAGTAGTACCGGACCCGGGGAGCTGTTTTTT	CASSTGPGELFF
TRBV4-1	TRBJ2-7	TRBD1	NA	TGCGCCAGCAGCCAGAGGACAGGGACCTCGTACGAGCAGTACTTC	CASSQRTGTSYEQYF
TRBV5-6	TRBJ2-4	NA	NA	TGTGCCAGCAGCTTGGGAGGGGCTAAAAACATTCAGTACTTC	CASSLGGAKNIQYF
TRBV19	TRBJ2-5	TRBD1	NA	TGTGCCAGTAGTACCTGGGACAGGGTAACGCAGTACTTC	CASSTWDRVTQYF
TRBV5-1	TRBJ2-7	TRBD2	NA	TGCGCCAGCAGCTTGGAGGGAGCGGGACCAACCTACGAGCAGTACTTC	CASSLEGAGPTYEQYF
TRBV4-1	TRBJ1-1	TRBD1	NA	TGCGCCAGCAGGAACAGGGGCCAGAACACTGAAGCTTTCTTT	CASRNRGQNTEAFF
TRBV21-1	TRBJ2-2	NA	few	TGTGCCAGCACCGCGACAGGGAGCACCGGGGAGCTGTTTTTT	CASTATGSTGELFF
TRBV6-6	TRBJ1-5	NA	once	TGTGCCAGCAGTTCCACGTTAAATCAGCCCCAGCATTTT	CASSSTLNQPQHF
TRBV28	TRBJ2-7	NA	NA	TGTGCCAGCAGGTCCCTTAGGATTAGGTTAACCGAGCAGTACTTC	CASRSLRIRLTEQYF
TRBV4-1	TRBJ2-7	TRBD1	NA	TGCGCCAGCAGCCCGTCAGGGACAGGGATTCGGGAGCAGTACTTC	CASSPSGTGIREQYF
TRBV27	TRBJ2-3	TRBD1	NA	TGTGCCAGTTGCCCCGACAGGGCTAGCACAGATACGCAGTATTTT	CASCPDRASTDTQYF
TRBV7-2	TRBJ2-2	NA	once	TGTGCCAGCAGCCACACACGGCGGACCGGTCCAAACACCGGGGAGCTGTTTTTT	CASSHTRRTGPNTGELFF
TRBV19	TRBJ1-1	NA	few	TGTGCCAGTACCAGGACTGGGCTGAACACTGAAGCTTTCTTT	CASTRTGLNTEAFF
TRBV5-4	TRBJ1-1	NA	NA	TGTGCCAGCAGCCTCGAATCGGACACTGAAGCTTTCTTT	CASSLESDTEAFF
TRBV11-3	TRBJ2-1	NA	NA	TGTGCCAGCAGCTTAGCCGGAAGCTCCTACAATGAGCAGTTCTTC	CASSLAGSSYNEQFF
TRBV28	TRBJ2-7	NA	NA	TGTGCCAGCAGTTCTTGGTCGGGGGTTTCCTACGAGCAGTACTTC	CASSSWSGVSYEQYF
TRBV2	TRBJ2-1	TRBD1	once	TGTGCCAGCACCGCCCGGGACAGGGAAACGAATGAGCAGTTCTTC	CASTARDRETNEQFF
TRBV11-3	TRBJ2-1	TRBD2	NA	TGTGCCAGCAGCTCACAGGTAGCGGGAGGCAATGAGCAGTTCTTC	CASSSQVAGGNEQFF
TRBV6-5	TRBJ2-7	TRBD2	NA	TGTGCCAGCAGTCGGACTAGCGGGAGATACGAGCAGTACTTC	CASSRTSGRYEQYF
TRBV4-2	TRBJ2-7	TRBD2	NA	TGTGCCAGCAGCCGATCTGGACTAGCGGGAGCCGGCTCCTACGAGCAGTACTTC	CASSRSGLAGAGSYEQYF
TRBV5-4	TRBJ2-7	NA	NA	TGTGCCAGCAGCTTGGACCAGGGCGAGCAGTACTTC	CASSLDQGEQYF
TRBV2	TRBJ2-7	TRBD2	NA	TGTGCCAGCAGACAACTAGCGGGAGGGCCCTACGAGCAGTACTTC	CASRQLAGGPYEQYF